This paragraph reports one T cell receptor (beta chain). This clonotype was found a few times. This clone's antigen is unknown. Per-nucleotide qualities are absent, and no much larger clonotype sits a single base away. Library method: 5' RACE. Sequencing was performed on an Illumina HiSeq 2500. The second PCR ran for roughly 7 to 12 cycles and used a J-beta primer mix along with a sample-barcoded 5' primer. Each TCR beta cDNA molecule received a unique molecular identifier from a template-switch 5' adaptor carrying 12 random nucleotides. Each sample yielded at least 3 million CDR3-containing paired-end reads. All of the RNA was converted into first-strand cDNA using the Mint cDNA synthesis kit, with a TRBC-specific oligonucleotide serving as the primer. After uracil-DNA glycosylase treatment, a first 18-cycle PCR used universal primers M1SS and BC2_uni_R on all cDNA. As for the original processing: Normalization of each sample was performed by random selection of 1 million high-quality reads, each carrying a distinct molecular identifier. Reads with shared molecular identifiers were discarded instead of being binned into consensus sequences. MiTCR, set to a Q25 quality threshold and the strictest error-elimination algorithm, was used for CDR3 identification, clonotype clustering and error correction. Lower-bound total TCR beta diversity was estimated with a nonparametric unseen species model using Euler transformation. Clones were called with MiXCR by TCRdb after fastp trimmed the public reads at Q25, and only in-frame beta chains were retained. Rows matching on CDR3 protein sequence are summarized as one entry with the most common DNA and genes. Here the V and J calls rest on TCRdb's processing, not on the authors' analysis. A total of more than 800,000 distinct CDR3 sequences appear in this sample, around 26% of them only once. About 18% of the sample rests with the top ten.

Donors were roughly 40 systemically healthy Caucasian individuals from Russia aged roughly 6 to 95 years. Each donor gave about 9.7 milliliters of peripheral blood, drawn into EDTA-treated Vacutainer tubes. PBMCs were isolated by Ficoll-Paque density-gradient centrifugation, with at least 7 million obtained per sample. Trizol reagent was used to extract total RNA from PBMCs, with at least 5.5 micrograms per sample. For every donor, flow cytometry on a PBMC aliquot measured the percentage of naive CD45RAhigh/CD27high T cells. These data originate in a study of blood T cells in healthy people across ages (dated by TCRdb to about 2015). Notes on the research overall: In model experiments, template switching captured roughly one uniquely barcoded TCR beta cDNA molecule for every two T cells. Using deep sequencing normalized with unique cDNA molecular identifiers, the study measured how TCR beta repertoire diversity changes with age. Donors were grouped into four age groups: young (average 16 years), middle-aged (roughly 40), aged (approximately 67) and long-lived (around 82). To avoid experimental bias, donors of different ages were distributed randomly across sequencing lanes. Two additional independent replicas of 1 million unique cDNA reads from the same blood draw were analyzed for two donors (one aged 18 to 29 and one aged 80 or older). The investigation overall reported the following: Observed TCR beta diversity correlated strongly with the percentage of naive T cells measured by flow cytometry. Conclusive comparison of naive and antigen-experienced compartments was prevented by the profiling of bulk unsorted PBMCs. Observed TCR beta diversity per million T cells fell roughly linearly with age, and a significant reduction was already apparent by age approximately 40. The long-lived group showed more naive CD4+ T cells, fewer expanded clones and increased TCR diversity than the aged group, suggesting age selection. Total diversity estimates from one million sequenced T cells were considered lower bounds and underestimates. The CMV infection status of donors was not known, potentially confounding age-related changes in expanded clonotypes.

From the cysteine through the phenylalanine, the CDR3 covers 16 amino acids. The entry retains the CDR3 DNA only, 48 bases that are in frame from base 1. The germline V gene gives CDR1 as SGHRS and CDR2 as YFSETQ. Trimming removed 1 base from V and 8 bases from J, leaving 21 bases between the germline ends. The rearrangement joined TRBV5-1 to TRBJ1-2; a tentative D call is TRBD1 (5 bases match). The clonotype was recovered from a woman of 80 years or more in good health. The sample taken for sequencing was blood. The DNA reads TGCGCCAGCAGCTTGTTATCGGCGGATCAGGGCAAGGGCTACACCTTC. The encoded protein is CASSLLSADQGKGYTF.